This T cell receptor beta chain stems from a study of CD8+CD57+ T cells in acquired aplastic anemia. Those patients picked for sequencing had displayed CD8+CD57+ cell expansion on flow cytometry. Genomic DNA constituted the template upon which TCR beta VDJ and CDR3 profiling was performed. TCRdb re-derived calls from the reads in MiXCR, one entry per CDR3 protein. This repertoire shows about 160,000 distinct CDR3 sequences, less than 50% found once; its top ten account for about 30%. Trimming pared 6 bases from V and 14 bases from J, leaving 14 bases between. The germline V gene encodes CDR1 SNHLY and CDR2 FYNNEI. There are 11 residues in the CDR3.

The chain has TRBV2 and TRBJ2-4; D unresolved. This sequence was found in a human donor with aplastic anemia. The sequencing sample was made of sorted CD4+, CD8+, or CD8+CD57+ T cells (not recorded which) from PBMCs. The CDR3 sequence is CASRNAYEKYF. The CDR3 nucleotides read TGTGCCAGCAGGAACGCCTACGAGAAGTACTTC.